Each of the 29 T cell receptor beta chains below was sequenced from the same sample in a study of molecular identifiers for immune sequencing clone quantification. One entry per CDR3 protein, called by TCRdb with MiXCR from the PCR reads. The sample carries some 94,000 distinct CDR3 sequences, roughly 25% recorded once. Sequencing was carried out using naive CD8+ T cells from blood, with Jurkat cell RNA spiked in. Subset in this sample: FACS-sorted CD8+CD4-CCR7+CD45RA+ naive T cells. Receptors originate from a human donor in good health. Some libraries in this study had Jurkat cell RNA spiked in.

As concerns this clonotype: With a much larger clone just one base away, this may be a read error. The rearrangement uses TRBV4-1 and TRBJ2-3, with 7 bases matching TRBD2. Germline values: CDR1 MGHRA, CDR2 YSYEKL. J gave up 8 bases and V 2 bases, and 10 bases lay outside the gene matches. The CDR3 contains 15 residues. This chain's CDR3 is CASSQLPGPGGTQYF. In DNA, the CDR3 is TGCGCCAGCAGCCAACTACCGGGACCGGGAGGTACGCAGTATTTT.

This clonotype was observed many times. The CDR3 DNA sequence: TGTGCCAGCAGTTCCTCCTCTTCGCTTGGTGGCTACACCTTC. It translates to CASSSSSSLGGYTF. J is TRBJ1-2 and V is TRBV6-5; no clear D gene. This CDR3 spans 14 amino acids. Germline V gene sequence: CDR1 MNHEY, CDR2 SVGAGI. The V end lost 4 bases, the J end lost 7 bases, and 16 bases lay between the germline ends.

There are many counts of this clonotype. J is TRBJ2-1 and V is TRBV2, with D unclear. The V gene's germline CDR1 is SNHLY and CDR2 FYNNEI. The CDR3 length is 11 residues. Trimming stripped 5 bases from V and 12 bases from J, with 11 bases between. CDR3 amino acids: CASSHNERQFF. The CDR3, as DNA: TGTGCCAGCAGTCACAATGAGAGGCAGTTCTTC.

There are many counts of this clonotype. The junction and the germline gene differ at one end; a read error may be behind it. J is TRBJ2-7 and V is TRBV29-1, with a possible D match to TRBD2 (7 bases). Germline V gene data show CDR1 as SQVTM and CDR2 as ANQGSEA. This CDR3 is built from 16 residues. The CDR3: CSVEGNMGGPDYEQYF. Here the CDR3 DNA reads TGCAGCGTAGAAGGGAACATGGGGGGGCCGGACTACGAGCAGTACTTC.

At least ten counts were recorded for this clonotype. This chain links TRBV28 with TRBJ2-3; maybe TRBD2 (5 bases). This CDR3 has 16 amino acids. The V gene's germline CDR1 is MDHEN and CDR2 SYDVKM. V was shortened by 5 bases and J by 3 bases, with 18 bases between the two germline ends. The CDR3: CASSPLGETGTDTQYF. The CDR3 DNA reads TGTGCCAGCAGTCCCCTAGGAGAGACGGGGACAGATACGCAGTATTTT.

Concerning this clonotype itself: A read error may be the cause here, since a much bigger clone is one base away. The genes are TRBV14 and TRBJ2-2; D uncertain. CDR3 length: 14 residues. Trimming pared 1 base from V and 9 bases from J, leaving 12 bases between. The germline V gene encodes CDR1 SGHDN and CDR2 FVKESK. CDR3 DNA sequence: TGTGCCAGCAGCCAAGTACAAGGACCCAGGGAGCTGTTTTTT. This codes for CASSQVQGPRELFF.

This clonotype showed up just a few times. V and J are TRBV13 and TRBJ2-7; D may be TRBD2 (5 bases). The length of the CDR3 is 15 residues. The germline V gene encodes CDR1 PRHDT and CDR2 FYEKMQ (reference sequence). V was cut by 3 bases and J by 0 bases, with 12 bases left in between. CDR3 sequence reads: CASSLARGSSYEQYF. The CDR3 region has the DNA TGTGCCAGCAGCTTGGCTCGTGGGAGCTCCTACGAGCAGTACTTC.

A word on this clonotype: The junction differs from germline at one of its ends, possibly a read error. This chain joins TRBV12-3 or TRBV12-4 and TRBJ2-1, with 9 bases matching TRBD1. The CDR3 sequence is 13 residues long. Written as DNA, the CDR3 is TGTGCCAGCACTTCACAGGGGGCCGATGAGCTGTTCTTC. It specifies CASTSQGADELFF.

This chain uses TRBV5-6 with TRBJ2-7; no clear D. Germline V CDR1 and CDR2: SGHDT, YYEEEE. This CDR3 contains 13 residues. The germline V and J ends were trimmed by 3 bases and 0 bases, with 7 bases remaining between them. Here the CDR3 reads CASSWAASYEQYF. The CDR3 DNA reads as TGTGCCAGCAGCTGGGCGGCCTCCTACGAGCAGTACTTC.

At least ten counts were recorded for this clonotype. This CDR3 is CSVDTLADNEQFF. The CDR3 DNA is TGCAGCGTTGATACTCTAGCGGACAATGAGCAGTTCTTC. The V call is TRBV29-1, the J call TRBJ2-1, with 7 bases aligning to TRBD2. This CDR3 has 13 amino acids. V lost 3 bases and J lost 5; bases outside the gene matches: 4. In germline, CDR1 is SQVTM, CDR2 ANQGSEA.

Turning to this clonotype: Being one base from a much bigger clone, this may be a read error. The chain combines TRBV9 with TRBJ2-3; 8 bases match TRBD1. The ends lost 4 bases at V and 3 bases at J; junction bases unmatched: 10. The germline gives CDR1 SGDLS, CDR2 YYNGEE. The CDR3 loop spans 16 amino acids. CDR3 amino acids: CASSNVQGGYTDTQYF. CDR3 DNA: TGTGCCAGCAGCAACGTACAGGGGGGTTATACAGATACGCAGTATTTT.

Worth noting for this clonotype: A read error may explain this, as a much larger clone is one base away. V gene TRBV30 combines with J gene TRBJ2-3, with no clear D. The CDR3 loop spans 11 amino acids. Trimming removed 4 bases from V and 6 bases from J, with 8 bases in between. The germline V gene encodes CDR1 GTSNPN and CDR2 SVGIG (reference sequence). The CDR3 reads CAWMCADTQYF. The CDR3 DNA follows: TGTGCCTGGATGTGCGCTGATACGCAGTATTTT.

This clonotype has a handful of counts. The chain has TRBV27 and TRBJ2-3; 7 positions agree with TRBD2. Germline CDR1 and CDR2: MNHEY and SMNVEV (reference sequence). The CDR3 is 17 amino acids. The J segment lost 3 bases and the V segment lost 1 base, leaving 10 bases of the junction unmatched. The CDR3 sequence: CASSLLVPSGITDTQYF. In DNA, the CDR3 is TGTGCCAGCAGTTTATTGGTACCCAGCGGGATAACAGATACGCAGTATTTT.

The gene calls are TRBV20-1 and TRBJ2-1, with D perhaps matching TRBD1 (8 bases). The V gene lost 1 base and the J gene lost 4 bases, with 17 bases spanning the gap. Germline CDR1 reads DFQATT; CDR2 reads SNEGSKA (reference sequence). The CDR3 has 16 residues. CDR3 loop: CSARAWEGQAYNEQFF. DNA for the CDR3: TGCAGTGCTAGAGCTTGGGAGGGACAGGCGTACAATGAGCAGTTCTTC.

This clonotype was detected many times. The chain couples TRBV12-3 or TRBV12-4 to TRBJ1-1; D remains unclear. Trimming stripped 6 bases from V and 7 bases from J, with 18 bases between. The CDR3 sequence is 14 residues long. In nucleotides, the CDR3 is TGTGCCAGCAGACACACACTCAATCCCGGTGAAGCTTTCTTT. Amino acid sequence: CASRHTLNPGEAFF.

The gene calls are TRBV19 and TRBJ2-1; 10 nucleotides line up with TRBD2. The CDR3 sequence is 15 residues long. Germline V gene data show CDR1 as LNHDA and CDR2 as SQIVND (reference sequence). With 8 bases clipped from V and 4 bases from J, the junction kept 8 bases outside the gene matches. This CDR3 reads CASRTSGGAYNEQFF. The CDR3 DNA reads TGTGCCAGTCGGACCAGCGGGGGGGCTTACAATGAGCAGTTCTTC.

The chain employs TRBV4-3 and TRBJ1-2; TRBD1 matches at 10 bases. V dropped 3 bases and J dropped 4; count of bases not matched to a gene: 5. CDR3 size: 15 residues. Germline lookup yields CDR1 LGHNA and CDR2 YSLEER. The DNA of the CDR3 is TGCGCCAGCAGCCATAGACAGGGGGCGACCTATGGCTACACCTTC. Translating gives CASSHRQGATYGYTF.

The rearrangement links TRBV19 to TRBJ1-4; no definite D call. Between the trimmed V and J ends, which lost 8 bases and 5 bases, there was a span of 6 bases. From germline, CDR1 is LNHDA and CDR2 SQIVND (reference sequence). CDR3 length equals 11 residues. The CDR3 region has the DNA TGTGCCAGTTCGGAAAATGAAAAACTGTTTTTT. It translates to CASSENEKLFF.

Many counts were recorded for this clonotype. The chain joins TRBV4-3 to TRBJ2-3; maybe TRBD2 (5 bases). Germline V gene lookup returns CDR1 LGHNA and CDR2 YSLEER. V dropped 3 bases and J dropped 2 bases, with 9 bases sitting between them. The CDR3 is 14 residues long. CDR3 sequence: CASSHGVLTDTQYF. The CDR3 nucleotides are TGCGCCAGCAGCCACGGGGTCCTCACAGATACGCAGTATTTT.

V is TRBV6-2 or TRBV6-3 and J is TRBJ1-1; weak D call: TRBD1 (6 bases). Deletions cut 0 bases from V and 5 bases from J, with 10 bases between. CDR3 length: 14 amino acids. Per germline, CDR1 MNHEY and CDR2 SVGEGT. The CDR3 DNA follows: TGTGCCAGCAGTTACTCCATCCAGGGGACTGAAGCTTTCTTT. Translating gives CASSYSIQGTEAFF.

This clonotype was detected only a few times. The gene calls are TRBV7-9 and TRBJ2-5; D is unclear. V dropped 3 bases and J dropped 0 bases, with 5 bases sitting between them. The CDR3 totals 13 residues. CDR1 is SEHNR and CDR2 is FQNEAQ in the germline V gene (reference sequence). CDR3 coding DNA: TGTGCCAGCAGCTTTGGATACCAAGAGACCCAGTACTTC. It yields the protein CASSFGYQETQYF.

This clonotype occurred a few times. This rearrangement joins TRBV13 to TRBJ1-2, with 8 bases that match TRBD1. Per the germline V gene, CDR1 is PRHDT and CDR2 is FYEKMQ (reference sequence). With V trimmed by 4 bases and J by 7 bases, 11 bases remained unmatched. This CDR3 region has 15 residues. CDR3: CASSSDRGLSAGYTF. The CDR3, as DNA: TGTGCCAGCAGCTCCGACAGGGGTTTATCTGCTGGCTACACCTTC.

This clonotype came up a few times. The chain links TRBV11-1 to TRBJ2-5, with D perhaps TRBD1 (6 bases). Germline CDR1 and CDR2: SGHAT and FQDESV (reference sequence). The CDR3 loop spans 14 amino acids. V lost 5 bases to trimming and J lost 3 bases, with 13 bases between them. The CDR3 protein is CASSHWDKEETQYF. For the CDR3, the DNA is TGTGCCAGCAGCCACTGGGACAAAGAAGAGACCCAGTACTTC.

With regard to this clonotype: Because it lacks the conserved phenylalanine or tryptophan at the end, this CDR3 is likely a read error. The DNA of the CDR3 is TGTGCCACCAGCAGGACAGGGGGTTTCCACGAGCAGTACCTC. Its translation is CATSRTGGFHEQYL. The rearrangement joins TRBV15 to TRBJ2-7, with TRBD1 matching 9 bases. Germline V gene sequence: CDR1 LNHNV, CDR2 YYDKDF (reference sequence). The CDR3 sequence is 14 residues long. The ends lost 3 bases at V and 5 bases at J; junction bases unmatched: 5.

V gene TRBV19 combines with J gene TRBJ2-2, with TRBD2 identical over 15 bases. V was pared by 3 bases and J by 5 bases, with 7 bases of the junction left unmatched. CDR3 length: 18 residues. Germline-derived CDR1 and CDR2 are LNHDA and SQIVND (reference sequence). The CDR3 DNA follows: TGTGCCAGTAGTATGGGACTAGCGGGAGGCTGGTGGACCGGGGAGCTGTTTTTT. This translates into CASSMGLAGGWWTGELFF.

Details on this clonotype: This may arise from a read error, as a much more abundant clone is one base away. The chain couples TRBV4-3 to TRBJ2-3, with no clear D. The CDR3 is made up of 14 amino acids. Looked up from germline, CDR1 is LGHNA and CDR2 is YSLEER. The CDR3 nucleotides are TGCGCCAGCTGCCAAGACCTATCCACAGATACGCAGTATTTT. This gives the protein CASCQDLSTDTQYF.

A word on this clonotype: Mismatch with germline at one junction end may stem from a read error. The CDR3 nucleotides are TGTGCCAGTCGGGGACGGGGGTCCTATCAGCCCCCGCATTTT. This sequence encodes CASRGRGSYQPPHF. The rearrangement joins TRBV2 to TRBJ1-5; D may be TRBD1 (5 bases). This CDR3 spans 14 amino acids. CDR1 and CDR2 from the germline V gene are SNHLY and FYNNEI.

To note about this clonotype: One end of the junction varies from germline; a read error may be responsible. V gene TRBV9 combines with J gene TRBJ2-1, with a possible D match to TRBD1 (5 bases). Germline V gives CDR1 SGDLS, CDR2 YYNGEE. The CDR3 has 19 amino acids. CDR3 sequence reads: CASSVETVRSQSSYNERFF. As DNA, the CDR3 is TGTGCCAGCAGCGTAGAGACAGTTAGGTCCCAGAGCTCCTACAATGAGCGGTTCTTC.

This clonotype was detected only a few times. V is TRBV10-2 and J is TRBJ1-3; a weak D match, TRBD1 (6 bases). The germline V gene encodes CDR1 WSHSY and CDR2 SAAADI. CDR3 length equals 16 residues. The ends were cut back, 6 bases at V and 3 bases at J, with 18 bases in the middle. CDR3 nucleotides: TGCGCCAGCAGACCCATACTTACAGGGATTGGAAACACCATATATTTT. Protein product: CASRPILTGIGNTIYF.